This record concerns one T cell receptor beta chain sequence. This CDR3 is built from 15 residues. Trimming pared 0 bases from V and 0 bases from J, leaving 8 bases between. Germline loops: CDR1 SGHRS, CDR2 YFSETQ. These data originate in a study of cytomegalovirus exposure and HLA in healthy donors. The PCR was carried out with 60 Vbeta primers and 13 Jbeta primers. Clones were sequenced by immunoSEQ multiplex PCR, and TCRdb holds only the in-frame ones, with some missing. This table has under 200,000 clones, roughly 79% appearing once. Sequencing input: PBMCs. The V gene is TRBV5-1, the J gene TRBJ2-3, with D uncertain. The sequence was collected from a woman in her forties or fifties in good health and CMV-seronegative. The CDR3 nucleotides read TGCGCCAGCAGCTTGGAGTCGGTTAGCACAGATACGCAGTATTTT. Protein product: CASSLESVSTDTQYF.